This T cell receptor beta chain derives from a study of shared clonotypes between healthy human individuals. Study in general: Researchers assigned three CD4 naive, three CD4 memory, two CD8 naive and one CD8 memory plate to each donor.

Concerning this clone itself: Its antigen is undetermined.

The CDR3 is 14 amino acids. Germline V lookup: CDR1 MNHEY, CDR2 SVGAGI. The V end was cut by 4 bases, the J end by 4 bases, with 10 bases between. Naive CD8 cells lacked CD45RO, underwent positive selection for CCR7 and left out terminally differentiated effector memory CD45RA+ cells. The healthy adult donors were HIV-negative and reported no recent acute infections or vaccinations. Assay execution proceeded at the deep level. Profiled with immunoSEQ multiplex PCR; TCRdb holds only in-frame clones, not every one. The sample contains approximately 1.9 million clones, 80% to 95% of which appear only once. Study-level points and caveats: Generation probabilities of non-shared clonotypes were lower (relative to those shared by all four donors).

This chain joins TRBV6-5 and TRBJ2-2; D gene uncertain. The receptor was derived from a man younger than 35 in good health. Some clones in this sample may be carry-over from other donors' samples. The source material was naive CD8+ T cells from PBMCs. DNA of the CDR3: TGTGCCAGCAGTTTATTTAGCAGCACCGGGGAGCTGTTTTTT. Its protein is CASSLFSSTGELFF.